This T cell receptor beta chain originates from a study of early T cells in non-severe SARS-CoV-2 infection. Study context: Sequencing was performed on bulk RNA from unsorted whole blood, leaving chains unpaired. Whole-study findings and limits: VDJdb matching, biased toward anti-spike CD8 responses, missed private and CD4 specificities.

This clonotype was found many times. Its antigen remains unidentified. Individual cDNA molecules received unique molecular identifiers. Each CDR3 protein gets one entry after TCRdb re-called the 5' RACE reads with MiXCR. The sample lists 54,000 or so distinct CDR3 sequences; roughly 5.9% were seen once. Germline assignment: CDR1 LNHNV and CDR2 YYDKDF (reference sequence). V shed 0 bases and J shed 3 bases, with 9 bases lying between them. This CDR3 is built from 15 residues. The chain combines TRBV15 with TRBJ2-1; a weak D match, TRBD1 (6 bases). Material: whole blood. This receptor was taken from an adult who was a healthcare worker with PCR-confirmed SARS-CoV-2 infection or an uninfected control (not recorded which). The CDR3, as DNA: TGTGCCACCAGCAGAGATCTACAGGGCTACAATGAGCAGTTCTTC. Translating gives CATSRDLQGYNEQFF.